A selection of T cell receptor beta chains follows, all from one sample in a study of cytomegalovirus exposure and HLA in healthy donors. Repertoires were generated with immunoSEQ multiplex PCR, while TCRdb's copy carries only in-frame clones and drops some. This sample has about 140,000 clones, with around 83% found just once. The sample taken for sequencing was PBMCs. The receptors shown here come from a man between 40 and 49 years old in good health and CMV-seropositive. Both conserved end residues are part of each CDR3. D genes are given only for firm matches. Expanded clones get a size class; other rows say once, few or many, or leave the size out.

- TRBD1 TRBJ2-1 TRBV5-1 TGCGCCAGCAGCCCCGGGACAGTATACAATGAGCAGTTCTTC CASSPGTVYNEQFF
- TRBD2 TRBJ2-3 TRBV9 TGTGCCAGCAGCGTAACAGGACTAGCGGGAGAAATGAAAGATACGCAGTATTTT CASSVTGLAGEMKDTQYF
once - TRBJ1-4 TRBV5-6 TGTGCCAGCAGCGTTACTAGTAACAATGAAAAACTGTTTTTT CASSVTSNNEKLFF
- - TRBJ1-2 TRBV7-2 TGTGCCAGCAGCTTAGGGAGTTTCAGCTATGGCTACACCTTC CASSLGSFSYGYTF
- - TRBJ2-7 TRBV30 TGTGCCTGGAGTGTCGAGCCACCGTACTACGAGCAGTACTTC CAWSVEPPYYEQYF
- TRBD1 TRBJ2-1 TRBV29-1 TGCAGCGCGGGACAGGGCTACAATGAGCAGTTCTTC CSAGQGYNEQFF
- - TRBJ1-2 TRBV21-1 TGTGCCAGCAGCAAAGTTCGGGGGGACGCGGATGGCTACACCTTC CASSKVRGDADGYTF
once TRBD1 TRBJ1-2 TRBV9 TGTGCCAGCAGCGGACAGGGGGCGCTTGGCTACACCTTC CASSGQGALGYTF
- TRBD1 TRBJ2-7 TRBV27 TGTGCCAGCAGGACAGGGTACCACGAGCAGTACTTC CASRTGYHEQYF
few TRBD2 TRBJ2-7 TRBV27 TGTGCCAGCAGCAAGGGGCCCGGGAGGGCGTACGAGCAGTACTTC CASSKGPGRAYEQYF
- - TRBJ2-1 TRBV7-7 TGTGCCAGCAGCTTAAAGTTAGCGCCGAGCTCCTACAATGAGCAGTTCTTC CASSLKLAPSSYNEQFF
few TRBD2 TRBJ2-7 TRBV7-6 TGTGCCACCCCGGGACTAGCGGGAGGTCTCTCCTACGAGCAGTACTTC CATPGLAGGLSYEQYF
- - TRBJ1-1 TRBV18 TGTGCCAGCTCAATCGGCCAGGATCCCAACACTGAAGCTTTCTTT CASSIGQDPNTEAFF
- - TRBJ2-7 TRBV30 TGTGCCTGGAGTGTACAGGGTTACGAGCAGTACTTC CAWSVQGYEQYF
- - TRBJ1-2 TRBV5-4 TGTGCCAGCAGCCCTCCCCGGGGAGAAAACACCTTC CASSPPRGENTF
once - TRBJ2-1 TRBV19 TGTGCCACCGGAGGTCCGGCAGAGTACAATGAGCAGTTCTTC CATGGPAEYNEQFF
- TRBD2 TRBJ2-2 TRBV5-1 TGCGCCAGCAAATCGACTAGCGGGGGGGCCGGGGAGCTGTTTTTT CASKSTSGGAGELFF
- - TRBJ1-6 TRBV6-5 TGTGCCAGCAAATTCTTGAGGGGGGGTTCACCCCTCCACTTT CASKFLRGGSPLHF
- - TRBJ2-7 TRBV9 TGTGCCAGCAGCGTAGCCGCGGTAAACTCCTACGAGCAGTACTTC CASSVAAVNSYEQYF
- - TRBJ2-7 TRBV18 TGTGCCAGCTCACCAACACAGGGCGGCCACGAGCAGTACTTC CASSPTQGGHEQYF
- - TRBJ2-7 TRBV27 TGTGCCAGCAGTTTATCGGACGGGAGAAATTGGAAAAACGAGCAGTACTTC CASSLSDGRNWKNEQYF
- TRBD2 TRBJ2-5 TRBV5-1 TGCGCCAGCAGCTTGGGACTAGCGGGAGTACAAGAGACCCAGTACTTC CASSLGLAGVQETQYF
- - TRBJ1-1 TRBV6-5 TGTGCCAGCACGCCCGGCGGTCACCTGAACACTGAAGCTTTCTTT CASTPGGHLNTEAFF
- - TRBJ1-6 TRBV28 TGTGCCTCCGTTCAGGGGTATAATTCACCCCTCCACTTT CASVQGYNSPLHF
- TRBD1 TRBJ1-5 TRBV30 TGTGCCTGGAGTGTACCTGGACAGGGAAATCAGCCCCAGCATTTT CAWSVPGQGNQPQHF
- - TRBJ2-4 TRBV15 TGTGCCACCAGCGGAGGACTGGTAAACATTCAGTACTTC CATSGGLVNIQYF
- - TRBJ1-1 TRBV2 TGTGCCAGCAATTTTTTCCGACAGTCGAACACTGAAGCTTTCTTT CASNFFRQSNTEAFF
- - TRBJ2-1 TRBV6-6 TGTGCCAGCCAAGCGGACGCCTACAATGAGCAGTTCTTC CASQADAYNEQFF
- - TRBJ1-4 TRBV6-1 TGTGCCAGCAGTGAAGCCCGGGGAGGAGTAGAAAAACTGTTTTTT CASSEARGGVEKLFF
once TRBD1 TRBJ1-1 TRBV5-1 TGCGCCAGCAGCTTAAGAATAAGGGACAGGGGTGACACTGAAGCTTTCTTT CASSLRIRDRGDTEAFF
- - TRBJ2-2 TRBV30 TGTGCCTGGACTTTAAGAGCCGGGGAGCTGTTTTTT CAWTLRAGELFF
- - TRBJ1-2 TRBV6-5 TGTGCCAGCAGTACGGGGAATTCTGGCTACACCTTC CASSTGNSGYTF